The rows below give T cell receptor beta chains drawn from one sample of a study of Graves' ophthalmopathy and Graves' hyperthyroidism. TCRdb re-analysed the multiplex PCR reads in MiXCR, keeping a single row per CDR3 protein. The table includes about 480,000 distinct CDR3 sequences, approximately 15% detected once. Sequenced: blood. The origin of the receptors is a woman younger than 45 with Graves' ophthalmopathy. Both conserved end residues are part of each CDR3. D genes are given only for firm matches. Rows give clone size only sometimes, using once, few, many, or a class for an expanded clone.

many	TRBV7-2	TRBD1	TRBJ1-1	16	TGTGCCAGCAGCTTAGGGACAGGGGGCGAGGACACTGAAGCTTTCTTT	CASSLGTGGEDTEAFF
many	TRBV28	-	TRBJ2-2	18	TGTGCCAGCAGCAGCGCCGGGTGGGCAGGGGGGTCCACCGGGGAGCTGTTTTTT	CASSSAGWAGGSTGELFF
-	TRBV9	-	TRBJ1-2	13	TGTGCCAGCAGCGGACGGACCTGGGATGGCTACACCTTC	CASSGRTWDGYTF
many	TRBV20-1	-	TRBJ1-2	12	TGCAGTGCGGCAGGGGATCTAGGTGGCTACACCTTC	CSAAGDLGGYTF
many	TRBV5-1	-	TRBJ1-1	14	TGCGCCAGCAGCTTGGGACACTCGGACACTGAAGCTTTCTTT	CASSLGHSDTEAFF
many	TRBV6-2/TRBV6-3	-	TRBJ2-7	15	TGTGCCAGCAGAAAGGACAGAGGATCATTAGACGAGCAGTACTTC	CASRKDRGSLDEQYF
many	TRBV10-3	-	TRBJ2-7	15	TGTGCCATCAGTGATTCGGGGACTGCCACCTACGAGCAGTACTTC	CAISDSGTATYEQYF
-	TRBV28	TRBD1	TRBJ1-3	15	TGTGCCACTGAAAATCGGGACAGCTCTGGAAACACCACATATTTT	CATENRDSSGNTTYF
-	TRBV6-5	-	TRBJ2-7	13	TGTGCCAGCGTTGGACGGGGGCTCTACGAGCAGTACTTC	CASVGRGLYEQYF
few	TRBV10-3	-	TRBJ2-6	17	TGTGCCATCAGTGAGGGCCTAGCCTACTCTGGGGCCAACGTCCTGACTTTC	CAISEGLAYSGANVLTF
-	TRBV6-1	-	TRBJ1-5	17	TGTGCCAGCAGTCCCCACCGGAGGGTGGCGGGCAATCAGCCCCAGCATTTT	CASSPHRRVAGNQPQHF
many	TRBV9	-	TRBJ1-2	13	TGTGCCAGCAGCGTAGAGGGCAGAAACGGCTACACCTTC	CASSVEGRNGYTF
many	TRBV20-1	-	TRBJ2-5	11	TGCAGTGCGACGGAACAAGAGACCCAGTACTTC	CSATEQETQYF
-	TRBV20-1	-	TRBJ2-7	13	TGCAGTGTCCCGGCGAGGGGCTCCTACGAGCAGTACTTC	CSVPARGSYEQYF
many	TRBV28	-	TRBJ1-1	17	TGTGCCAGCAGTTTATACGAGCCCCAGGTCGTCGTAACTGAAGCTTTCTTT	CASSLYEPQVVVTEAFF
many	TRBV12-3/TRBV12-4	TRBD1	TRBJ1-2	15	TGTGCCAGCAGTTTAGGGGGGACAGGGGGCTATGGCTACACCTTC	CASSLGGTGGYGYTF
many	TRBV7-9	-	TRBJ2-7	13	TGTGCCAGCAGCCCTCCGCGGGGAAACGAGCAGTACTTC	CASSPPRGNEQYF
many	TRBV12-5	-	TRBJ1-1	12	TGTGCTAGTGGTTTGGTACGTGGCGAAGCTTTCTTT	CASGLVRGEAFF
many	TRBV6-1	-	TRBJ1-2	13	TGTGCCAGCAGGGAACCAGCTAACTATGGCTACACCTTC	CASREPANYGYTF
many	TRBV28	TRBD1	TRBJ1-1	12	TGTGCCAGCAGTCTAAGGGGGCCTGAAGCTTTCTTT	CASSLRGPEAFF
many	TRBV28	-	TRBJ2-3	13	TGTGCCAGCAATCGAGGGAGCACAGATACGCAGTATTTT	CASNRGSTDTQYF
many	TRBV30	-	TRBJ1-1	10	TGTGCCTGGATCGACACTGAAGCTTTCTTT	CAWIDTEAFF
-	TRBV20-1	-	TRBJ2-5	13	TGCAGTGCTCCAAGGGACTGGGGAGAGACCCAGTACTTC	CSAPRDWGETQYF
-	TRBV28	-	TRBJ1-2	13	TGTGCCAGTAGTTTTACGGGAGGGGACGGGGGCTCCTTC	CASSFTGGDGGSF
few	TRBV5-4	-	TRBJ1-2	18	TGTGCCAGCAGCTTTCCGGACAGAGGTGTGACTTATAACTATGGCTACACCTTC	CASSFPDRGVTYNYGYTF
many	TRBV6-5	-	TRBJ2-7	15	TGTGCCAGCAGTCCCCCGGGAAGGCACTCCTACGAGCAGTACTTC	CASSPPGRHSYEQYF
-	TRBV12-3/TRBV12-4	-	TRBJ1-1	16	TGTGCCAGCAGTTTAGCCTCCCAGGGGATCAACGCTGAAGCTTTCTTT	CASSLASQGINAEAFF
many	TRBV12-3/TRBV12-4	TRBD1	TRBJ1-1	15	TGTGCCAGCAGACCCTTGACAGGGATTGACACTGAAGCTTTCTTT	CASRPLTGIDTEAFF
-	TRBV7-9	-	TRBJ2-7	13	TGTGCCAGCAGCTTTGGCAGGGCCCACGAGCAGTACTTC	CASSFGRAHEQYF
-	TRBV6-2/TRBV6-3	TRBD2	TRBJ2-7	15	TGTGCCAGCAGTTCTACGGGGGGACTCTCCTACGAGCAGTACTTC	CASSSTGGLSYEQYF
-	TRBV25-1	TRBD1	TRBJ1-2	13	TGTGCCTTGGGGCGACAGGGGGCTTGTGGCTACACCTTC	CALGRQGACGYTF
many	TRBV6-5	-	TRBJ2-5	14	TGTGCCAGCAGTTACTCTTCAGTCCAAGAGACCCAGTACTTC	CASSYSSVQETQYF
many	TRBV19	-	TRBJ1-5	15	TGTGCCAGTAGTATAACAGATTATAGCAATCAGCCCCAGCATTTT	CASSITDYSNQPQHF
-	TRBV30	-	TRBJ1-1	15	TGTGCCTGGAGTTTCACCGGGTCCGCGGGCACTGAAGCTTTCTTT	CAWSFTGSAGTEAFF
many	TRBV6-1	-	TRBJ2-7	14	TGTGCCAGCAGGAGGGGAATCGGAGCGCGCGAGCAGTACTTC	CASRRGIGAREQYF
many	TRBV20-1	-	TRBJ1-2	12	TGCAGTGCTAGAGCGAGAGGGTCTGGCTACACCTTC	CSARARGSGYTF
many	TRBV28	TRBD2	TRBJ2-2	16	TGTGCCAGCAGTCCGGGGGGACTAGCGGGTGGCGGGGAGCTGTTTTTT	CASSPGGLAGGGELFF
many	TRBV6-5	TRBD2	TRBJ2-5	17	TGTGCCAGCAGTCCCCCAGGTAGAATAGCGGGGGAAGAGACCCAGTACTTC	CASSPPGRIAGEETQYF
many	TRBV13	TRBD1	TRBJ2-5	17	TGTGCCAGCAGCTTAATTTCGTTAGGACAGGGTCAAGAGACCCAGTACTTC	CASSLISLGQGQETQYF
many	TRBV6-4	-	TRBJ2-7	20	TGTGCCAGCAGGACCACAGGGGGCTGGCTAGCGGGGAATCGTCGCCCCGAGCAGTACTTC	CASRTTGGWLAGNRRPEQYF
many	TRBV27	TRBD2	TRBJ2-7	19	TGTGCCAGCAGTTTATCGTCCGGACTAGCGGGGGCCCCTAGCTACGAGCAGTACTTC	CASSLSSGLAGAPSYEQYF
-	TRBV6-1	-	TRBJ2-2	13	TGTGCCAGTATGACAGTGAACACCGGGGAGCTGTTTTTT	CASMTVNTGELFF
-	TRBV6-4	-	TRBJ1-2	14	TGTGCCAGCAGTGACGGTCCGGTTAGCTATGGCTACACCTTC	CASSDGPVSYGYTF
few	TRBV6-2/TRBV6-3	-	TRBJ2-6	18	TGTGCCAGCAGTTGGGGAGGAGGGGGGAGAACTGGGGCCAACGTCCTGACTTTC	CASSWGGGGRTGANVLTF
many	TRBV28	-	TRBJ1-2	14	TGTGCCAGCAGTTTCGCCCAGCAGATCTATGGCTACACCTTC	CASSFAQQIYGYTF
many	TRBV28	TRBD1	TRBJ2-5	19	TGTGCCAGCAGTCTAGCTGGGGGTCGGAAGACAGGGGGCACGGAGACCCAGTACTTC	CASSLAGGRKTGGTETQYF